This T cell receptor (beta chain) derives from a study of cytomegalovirus exposure and HLA in healthy donors. Whole-study context: The study's early data release held approximately 91 million unique TCRs from HLA-typed donors. When over 300 donors were genotyped, about 86% of them were found to fall in the Caucasian-associated ancestry cluster.

The CDR3 consists of 17 residues. Germline V gives CDR1 SGHTA, CDR2 FQGNSA. The V gene lost 1 base and the J gene lost 1 base, with 16 bases spanning the gap. Use of 60 Vbeta and 13 Jbeta primers characterized the PCR. Profiled with immunoSEQ multiplex PCR; TCRdb holds only in-frame clones, not every one. This table has 110,000 or so clones, less than 80% appearing once. What was sequenced was PBMCs. The chain has TRBV7-2 and TRBJ1-1; D may be TRBD1 (6 bases). This clonotype originated in a woman aged 45-59 years in good health and CMV-seropositive. The CDR3 protein is CASSLDYGGRENTEAFF. CDR3 DNA sequence: TGTGCCAGCAGCTTAGATTACGGGGGGCGCGAGAACACTGAAGCTTTCTTT.